The present T cell receptor (beta chain) was sequenced within a study of CD8 T cells in ankylosing spondylitis. Germline CDR1 MNHEY, CDR2 SVGAGI. The V gene lost 0 bases and the J gene lost 4 bases, with 6 bases spanning the gap. CDR3 length: 14 amino acids. Study findings and constraints: Significantly higher representation of disease-linked clones was reported for matched ankylosing spondylitis synovial fluid. Characteristic of ankylosing spondylitis blood, it appeared, was a TCR beta motif comprising about eight highly homologous variants.

MiXCR, applied by TCRdb to the 5' RACE reads, yields one record per CDR3 protein. This table has roughly 180,000 distinct CDR3 sequences, about 13% appearing once. As for this clonotype: As yet, its antigen is unknown.

The sample comprised blood, either unsorted or a sorted T cell fraction (not recorded which). The clonotype comes from a male donor with ankylosing spondylitis or in good health (not recorded which). This chain joins TRBV6-5 and TRBJ2-2; D unclear. DNA for the CDR3: TGTGCCAGCAGTTACTCCCTCTTCACCGGGGAGCTGTTTTTT. It codes for CASSYSLFTGELFF.